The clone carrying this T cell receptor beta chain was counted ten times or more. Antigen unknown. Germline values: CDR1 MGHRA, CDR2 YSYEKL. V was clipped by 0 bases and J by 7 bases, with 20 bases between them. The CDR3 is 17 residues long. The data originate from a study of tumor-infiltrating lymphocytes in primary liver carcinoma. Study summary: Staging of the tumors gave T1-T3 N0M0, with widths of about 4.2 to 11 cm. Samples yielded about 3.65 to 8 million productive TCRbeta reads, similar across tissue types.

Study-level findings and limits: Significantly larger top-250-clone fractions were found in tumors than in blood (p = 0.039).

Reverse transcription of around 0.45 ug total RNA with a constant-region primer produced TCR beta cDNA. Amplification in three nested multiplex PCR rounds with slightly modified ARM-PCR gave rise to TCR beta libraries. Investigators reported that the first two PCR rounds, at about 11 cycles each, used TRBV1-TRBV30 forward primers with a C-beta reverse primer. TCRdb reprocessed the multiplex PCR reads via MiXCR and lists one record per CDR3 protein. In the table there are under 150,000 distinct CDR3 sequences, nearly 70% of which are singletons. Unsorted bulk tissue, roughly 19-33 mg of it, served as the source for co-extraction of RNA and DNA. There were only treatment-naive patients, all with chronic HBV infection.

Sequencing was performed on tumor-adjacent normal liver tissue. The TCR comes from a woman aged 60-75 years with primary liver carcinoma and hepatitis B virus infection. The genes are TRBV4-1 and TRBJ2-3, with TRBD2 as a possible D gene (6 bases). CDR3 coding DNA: TGCGCCAGCAGCCAAGATGTCCCTAGCGTACTGGGACATACGCAGTATTTT. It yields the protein CASSQDVPSVLGHTQYF.